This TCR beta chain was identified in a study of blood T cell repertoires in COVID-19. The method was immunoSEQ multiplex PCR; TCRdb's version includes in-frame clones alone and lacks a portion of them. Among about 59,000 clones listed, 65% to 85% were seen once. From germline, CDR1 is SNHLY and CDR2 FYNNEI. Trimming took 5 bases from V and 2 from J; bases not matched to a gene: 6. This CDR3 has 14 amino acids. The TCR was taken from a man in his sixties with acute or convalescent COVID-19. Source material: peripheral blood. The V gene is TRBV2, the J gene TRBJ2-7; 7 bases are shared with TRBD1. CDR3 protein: CASSRTGNTYEQYF. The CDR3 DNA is TGTGCCAGCAGTAGGACAGGAAATACCTACGAGCAGTACTTC. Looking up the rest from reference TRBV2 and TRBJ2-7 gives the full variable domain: EPEVTQTPSHQVTQMGQEVILRCVPISNHLYFYWYRQILGQKVEFLVSFYNNEISEKSEIFDDQFSVERPDGSNFTLKIRSTKLEDSAMYFCASSRTGNTYEQYFGPGTRLTVT.